Below, one T cell receptor (beta chain) is given with its context. Original methodology: It was from reference gene primer amplification that nucleated cell counts were estimated. Measured with immunoSEQ multiplex PCR; TCRdb has only the in-frame clones, and not every one. The V and J calls and clone size come from that table; D and trimming were worked out from the DNA. The data show 250,000 to 350,000 clones, with around 88% seen just once and 0.75% to 0.9% held by the top ten. Trimming shortened V by 0 bases and J by 4 bases, and 15 bases separated the two germline ends. The CDR3 totals 16 residues. Germline values: CDR1 MNHEY, CDR2 SVGAGI. The data are from a study of blood T cell repertoires in COVID-19.

V usage is TRBV6-5 and J usage is TRBJ1-2; maybe TRBD1 (6 bases). The sample was peripheral blood. This TCR was recovered from a man between 25 and 39 years old with acute or convalescent COVID-19. CDR3 nucleotide sequence: TGTGCCAGCAGTTACTCAATATCAGGGGACGGCTATGGCTACACCTTC. Residues: CASSYSISGDGYGYTF.